Listed below are T cell receptor beta chains from one sample, sequenced in a study of T cells in localized non-small cell lung cancer. Using immunoSEQ multiplex PCR, the repertoire was profiled, and TCRdb retains in-frame clones only, with some absent. The sample contains under 3,000 clones, about 29% of which appear only once. The sequencing used normal lung tissue next to the tumor, collected before any cancer treatment. Receptors originate from a woman aged 40 to 75 with stage II squamous cell lung carcinoma. Each CDR3 is given with its conserved first and last residue. A D gene is named only where the DNA matches it firmly. Size tells how often a clone was seen (once, few, many) or the class of an expanded clone, and some rows leave it out.

size,V,J,D,CDR3,DNA
-,TRBV18,TRBJ1-1,TRBD1,CASGIQGVRAEAFF,TGTGCCAGCGGAATACAGGGGGTGAGGGCTGAAGCTTTCTTT
-,TRBV28,TRBJ1-5,TRBD1,CASSSHGQGVFSNSLNQPQHF,TGTGCCAGCAGTTCCCACGGACAGGGGGTTTTTAGTAATAGTTTAAATCAGCCCCAGCATTTT
once,TRBV28,TRBJ1-2,-,CASSATLNNYGYTF,TGTGCCAGCAGTGCCACCCTAAATAACTATGGCTACACCTTC
medium-sized,TRBV11-3,TRBJ2-7,-,CASSPNSVRYDEQYF,TGTGCCAGCAGCCCTAACAGCGTGCGGTATGACGAGCAGTACTTC
-,TRBV28,TRBJ2-1,TRBD2,CASSPFSGMFEQFF,TGTGCCAGCAGCCCCTTTAGCGGGATGTTTGAGCAGTTCTTC
few,TRBV2,TRBJ2-3,TRBD2,CASSPIGGRARLTDTQYF,TGTGCCAGCAGCCCCATTGGCGGGAGGGCTCGCCTCACAGATACGCAGTATTTT
-,TRBV25-1,TRBJ1-2,-,CASSETGGYGYTF,TGTGCCAGCAGTGAAACCGGGGGCTATGGCTACACCTTC
few,TRBV28,TRBJ2-5,TRBD2,CASSLSPGLAEWGQETQYF,TGTGCCAGCAGTTTATCCCCGGGACTAGCGGAGTGGGGCCAAGAGACCCAGTACTTC
-,TRBV19,TRBJ2-2,TRBD1,CASKSRQGTANTGELFF,TGTGCCAGTAAGAGTCGACAGGGGACCGCGAACACCGGGGAGCTGTTTTTT
-,TRBV11-3,TRBJ2-1,TRBD2,CASSLSGLARVSSYNEQFF,TGTGCCAGCAGCTTATCGGGACTAGCGAGGGTTAGCTCCTACAATGAGCAGTTCTTC
-,TRBV19,TRBJ1-5,TRBD1,CASMGQGLWGNQPQHF,TGTGCCAGTATGGGACAGGGGTTGTGGGGCAATCAGCCCCAGCATTTT
few,TRBV28,TRBJ1-5,-,CASSSPQVGLQPQHF,TGTGCCAGCAGTTCCCCCCAGGTAGGGCTTCAGCCCCAGCATTTT
once,TRBV14,TRBJ2-5,-,CASGLTRRAQYF,TGTGCCAGCGGCCTGACTAGGCGGGCCCAGTACTTC
-,TRBV19,TRBJ2-1,TRBD1,CASSTGTGDNEQFF,TGTGCCAGTAGCACCGGGACAGGAGACAATGAGCAGTTCTTC
-,TRBV18,TRBJ1-4,-,CASSPPGIEKLFF,TGTGCCAGCTCACCACCAGGAATCGAAAAACTGTTTTTT
few,TRBV15,TRBJ1-3,-,CATSRGPASGNTIYF,TGTGCCACCAGCAGGGGGCCCGCCTCTGGAAACACCATATATTTT
-,TRBV6-8,TRBJ1-6,TRBD1,CASSNLDRESSPLHF,TGTGCCAGCAGCAACCTGGACAGGGAGAGTTCACCCCTCCACTTT
few,TRBV28,TRBJ1-1,-,CASSILSLWGENTEAFF,TGTGCCAGCAGTATTCTCTCTTTGTGGGGGGAGAACACTGAAGCTTTCTTT
-,TRBV9,TRBJ2-2,-,CASSVQGADTGELFF,TGTGCCAGCAGCGTACAGGGAGCGGACACCGGGGAGCTGTTTTTT
few,TRBV6-8,TRBJ1-3,-,CASSSSGTLSGNTIYF,TGTGCCAGCAGTTCCTCCGGAACCCTCTCTGGAAACACCATATATTTT
few,TRBV6-8,TRBJ1-1,TRBD1,CATGQGNTEAFF,TGTGCCACCGGACAGGGCAACACTGAAGCTTTCTTT
-,TRBV28,TRBJ2-7,-,CASNVPSDRRRTYEQYF,TGTGCCAGCAATGTACCTTCAGACAGGAGGAGGACCTACGAGCAGTACTTC
few,TRBV11-3,TRBJ1-3,-,CASSLGGHGNTIYF,TGTGCCAGCAGCTTGGGGGGACACGGAAACACCATATATTTT
-,TRBV18,TRBJ2-1,-,CASSPILGDTYNEQFF,TGTGCCAGCTCACCCATACTAGGGGACACCTACAATGAGCAGTTCTTC
-,TRBV30,TRBJ1-1,-,CAWSSALWTEAFF,TGTGCCTGGAGTTCAGCCCTTTGGACTGAAGCTTTCTTT
few,TRBV9,TRBJ2-1,TRBD2,CASSVASRLAGYYNEQFF,TGTGCCAGCAGCGTAGCTTCGAGGCTAGCGGGATATTACAATGAGCAGTTCTTC
few,TRBV6-8,TRBJ2-2,-,CASSYGGDSEGELFF,TGTGCCAGCAGTTACGGGGGGGACAGTGAAGGGGAGCTGTTTTTT
few,TRBV19,TRBJ2-1,-,CASSTRYNNEQFF,TGTGCCAGTAGTACCAGATATAACAATGAGCAGTTCTTC
medium-sized,TRBV6-8,TRBJ2-1,TRBD2,CASKSTPSGRSGNEQFF,TGTGCCAGCAAGTCTACACCTAGCGGGAGATCCGGCAATGAGCAGTTCTTC
medium-sized,TRBV6-8,TRBJ2-1,-,CASSRGGYNEQFF,TGTGCCAGCAGCAGGGGAGGATACAATGAGCAGTTCTTC
-,TRBV28,TRBJ2-1,-,CASSFRGAMLISQFF,TGTGCCAGCAGTTTTAGAGGGGCAATGCTGATTTCGCAGTTCTTC
few,TRBV6-8,TRBJ1-1,TRBD1,CASRTGLSNTEAFF,TGTGCCAGCAGGACAGGGCTGAGTAACACTGAAGCTTTCTTT
few,TRBV9,TRBJ1-6,TRBD1,CARGGQGNSPLHF,TGTGCCAGAGGGGGACAGGGAAATTCACCCCTCCACTTT
large,TRBV19,TRBJ2-1,-,CASSISLGSDEQFF,TGTGCCAGTAGTATCAGTCTTGGTAGCGATGAGCAGTTCTTC
few,TRBV28,TRBJ2-2,TRBD2,CASRLAGVHAGELFF,TGTGCCAGCAGACTAGCGGGAGTACACGCCGGGGAGCTGTTTTTT